This note documents a single T cell receptor beta chain sequence. This clonotype was detected many times. No antigen is known for it. The sample holds no much larger clone one base away, and base qualities are not on file. This entry comes from a study of low-dose radiotherapy and immunotherapy resistance in tumors (dated by TCRdb to 2022 to 2024). Concerning the study at large: Patients in Cohort 1 were given 0.5 Gy per fraction every 2 weeks, and the prescribed total PTV dose was 6.5 Gy. Patients in Cohort 2 were given 1 Gy per fraction every two weeks, for a total of 13 Gy across 26 weeks. Nivolumab was administered intravenously as a 240 mg flat dose every two weeks, and ipilimumab was administered intravenously at 1 mg/kg every six weeks. Every two weeks, patients got intravenous cyclophosphamide at 200 mg/m2, given one day ahead of each radiation and immunotherapy administration. Aspirin 300 mg was taken orally once daily by patients for four cycles, starting on cycle 1 day 1. To make first-strand cDNA, Superscript III was used along with a set of TRAV- and TRBV-specific primers so that both the TCRalpha and TCRbeta chains were covered. Randomization of trial participants into treatment groups was not performed. The translational analysis covered eight patients: three from the first dose cohort and the first five from the second dose cohort.

The sample's time point label, decoded: after trial treatment. The treatment or condition label of this sample denotes: LDRT plus nivolumab, ipilimumab, low-dose cyclophosphamide and aspirin (RACIN trial). Donors were enrolled in RACIN, a single-arm phase I dose-escalation trial combining nivolumab, ipilimumab, aspirin, low-dose cyclophosphamide and low-dose radiotherapy. Patients were eligible if they had advanced solid tumors that were TIL-negative. The V end loses 5 bases and the J end loses 11 bases, and a stretch of 13 bases separates them. CDR1 and CDR2 are drawn from the germline V gene: MDHEN, SYDVKM. Counted from cysteine to phenylalanine, this CDR3 has 12 amino acids. The kept DNA is CDR3 alone, 36 bases in frame from the first base. These reads were obtained on an Illumina HiSeq 2500. TCRs were amplified with Phusion for 15 to 25 PCR cycles using a constant-region primer together with the adapter attached to the V primers. Amplification of the isolated mRNA was done with the MessageAmp II aRNA Amplification Kit, which involved a roughly 16-hour in vitro transcription at 37 degrees C. The Dynabeads mRNA DIRECT Purification Kit was used to isolate the mRNA for TCR sequencing. Indexed Illumina adapters were added in a second Phusion PCR of roughly 27 cycles, and the PCR products were purified with AMPure XP beads. Per the authors' processing: Using custom Perl scripts, TCR sequences that encoded the same protein were pooled, out-of-frame sequences were dropped, and the abundance of each clonotype was calculated. Any TCR sequence backed by just one read was left out of the analysis. The metrics used to describe the repertoires included Shannon entropy, Gini index, clonality, richness, and the frequency of TCRs shared between repertoires. The public sequencing data were trimmed at Q25 with fastp and processed into clonotypes with MiXCR by TCRdb, which kept only in-frame beta chains. Each CDR3 protein appears once, grouped with its most common genes and DNA. The V and J calls reflect TCRdb's pipeline rather than the authors' work. The sample data list over 50,000 distinct CDR3 sequences, and around 33% of these were observed just once. Over 7% of the sample is held by the ten biggest clonotypes.

The TCR comes from a male donor with rectosigmoid adenocarcinoma. The sequence is built from TRBV28 and TRBJ1-5, with no D gene named confidently. The sequences come from PBMCs, collected after low-dose radiotherapy plus immunotherapy. The CDR3 region: CASSLLGGSQHF. The sequenced DNA: TGTGCCAGCAGTCTCCTTGGAGGGTCCCAGCATTTT.